This TCR beta chain emerged from a study of cytomegalovirus exposure and HLA in healthy donors. Regarding the study as a whole: Accounts indicate the classifier identified cytomegalovirus status with strong specificity and sensitivity.

Generated by immunoSEQ multiplex PCR, the TCRdb table keeps only in-frame clones and is missing some. The table shows roughly 63,000 clones, with about 90% occurring only once. Points on this clone: As yet, its antigen is unknown.

Trimming took 4 bases from V and 4 from J; bases not matched to a gene: 5. The CDR3 is made up of 15 amino acids. CDR1 SGHVS and CDR2 FNYEAQ come from the germline V gene. Sequenced material: PBMCs. This rearrangement joins TRBV7-6 to TRBJ2-5; 11 positions match TRBD2. This receptor was taken from a woman aged 18-29 years in good health and CMV-seronegative. Here the CDR3 reads CASSSNLAGGETQYF. The CDR3 DNA follows: TGTGCCAGCAGCTCAAACCTAGCGGGGGGAGAGACCCAGTACTTC. Complete variable domain (other parts from reference TRBV7-6 and TRBJ2-5): GAGVSQSPRYKVTKRGQDVALRCDPISGHVSLYWYRQALGQGPEFLTYFNYEAQQDKSGLPNDRFSAERPEGSISTLTIQRTEQRDSAMYRCASSSNLAGGETQYFGPGTRLLVL.